The source of this T cell receptor (beta chain) is a study of molecular identifiers for immune sequencing clone quantification. This clonotype was seen only a few times. In germline, CDR1 is SGDLS, CDR2 YYNGEE. With 0 bases removed from V and 5 bases from J, the gap between germline ends came to 20 bases. The CDR3 spans 17 residues. One entry per CDR3 protein results from TCRdb running MiXCR on the PCR reads. The table includes roughly 630,000 distinct CDR3 sequences, about 25% detected once. Material for sequencing was naive CD8+ T cells from blood, with Jurkat cell RNA spiked in. Regarding subset: FACS-sorted CD8+CD4-CCR7+CD45RA+ naive T cells. The receptor was derived from a human donor in good health. Some libraries in this study had Jurkat cell RNA spiked in. V is TRBV9 and J is TRBJ2-5; either TRBD1 or TRBD2 may supply D (6 bases each). CDR3 loop: CASSVEGTLTGGETQYF. CDR3 DNA sequence: TGTGCCAGCAGCGTAGAAGGGACACTCACCGGAGGGGAGACCCAGTACTTC.